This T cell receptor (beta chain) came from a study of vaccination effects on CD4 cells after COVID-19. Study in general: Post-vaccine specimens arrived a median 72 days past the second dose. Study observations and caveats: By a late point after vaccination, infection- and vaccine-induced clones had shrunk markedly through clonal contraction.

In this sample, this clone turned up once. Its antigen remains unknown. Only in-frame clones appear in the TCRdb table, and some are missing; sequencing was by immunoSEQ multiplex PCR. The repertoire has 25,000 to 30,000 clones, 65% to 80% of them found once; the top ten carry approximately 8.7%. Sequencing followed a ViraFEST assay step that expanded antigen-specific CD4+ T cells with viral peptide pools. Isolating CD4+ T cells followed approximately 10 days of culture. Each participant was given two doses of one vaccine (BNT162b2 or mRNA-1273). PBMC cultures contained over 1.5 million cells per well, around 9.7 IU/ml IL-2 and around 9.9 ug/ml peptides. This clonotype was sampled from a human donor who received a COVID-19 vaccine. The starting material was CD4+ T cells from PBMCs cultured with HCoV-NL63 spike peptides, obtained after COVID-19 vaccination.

CDR3 nucleotide sequence: TGTGCCAGTCGACCCGGGGCAACATCCTACGAGCAGTACTTC. It specifies CASRPGATSYEQYF. The chain links TRBV19 to TRBJ2-7, with D perhaps being TRBD1 or TRBD2 (5 bases each). V lost 8 bases, J lost 1 base, and 15 bases lay in between. The CDR3 runs 14 residues. Per the germline V gene, CDR1 is LNHDA and CDR2 is SQIVND (reference sequence).